The rows below give T cell receptor beta chains drawn from one sample of a study of T cells in Graves' hyperthyroidism and ophthalmopathy. Each CDR3 protein gets one entry after TCRdb re-called the multiplex PCR reads with MiXCR. The table lists about 520,000 distinct CDR3 sequences, approximately 25% of them singletons. Sequencing used blood. These receptors were taken from a woman younger than 45 with Graves' ophthalmopathy. The CDR3 runs from the conserved cysteine through the conserved F or W. A D gene is named only where the DNA matches it firmly. Expanded clones get a size class; other rows say once, few or many, or leave the size out.

cdr3_aa	cdr3_nt	v_call	j_call	cdr3_length	d_call	clone_size
CASRYGPSSYEQYF	TGTGCCAGCAGGTATGGACCGAGCTCCTACGAGCAGTACTTC	TRBV6-5	TRBJ2-7	14	NA	many
CASSEGTGYMNTEAFF	TGTGCCAGCAGTGAAGGGACAGGCTACATGAACACTGAAGCTTTCTTT	TRBV6-1	TRBJ1-1	16	TRBD1	many
CAISETEENTEAFF	TGTGCCATCAGTGAGACAGAAGAGAACACTGAAGCTTTCTTT	TRBV10-3	TRBJ1-1	14	NA	NA
CACTGSMEAFF	TGTGCCTGCACAGGGTCGATGGAGGCTTTCTTT	TRBV30	TRBJ1-1	11	NA	NA
CSIGQGMGETQYF	TGCAGCATAGGACAGGGGATGGGAGAGACCCAGTACTTC	TRBV29-1	TRBJ2-5	13	TRBD1	NA
CASSSLTGSITEAFF	TGTGCCAGCAGTTCCTTGACAGGGTCGATAACTGAAGCTTTCTTT	TRBV6-5	TRBJ1-1	15	TRBD1	many
CASRLGQGGNNQPQHF	TGTGCCAGCAGATTGGGACAGGGTGGGAATAATCAGCCCCAGCATTTT	TRBV6-1	TRBJ1-5	16	TRBD1	many
CSANGLGNQPQHF	TGCAGTGCTAATGGACTGGGCAATCAGCCCCAGCATTTT	TRBV20-1	TRBJ1-5	13	NA	many
CASIIRNTEAFF	TGTGCCAGCATAATTAGGAACACTGAAGCTTTCTTT	TRBV2	TRBJ1-1	12	NA	many
CASSAQSLNTEAFF	TGTGCCAGCAGCGCACAGAGCCTGAACACTGAAGCTTTCTTT	TRBV9	TRBJ1-1	14	NA	many
CASSWWTGEAYEQYF	TGTGCCAGCAGCTGGTGGACAGGGGAGGCCTACGAGCAGTACTTC	TRBV5-6	TRBJ2-7	15	TRBD1	many
CASRGLFSGDGYTF	TGTGCCAGCAGGGGACTGTTCTCTGGGGATGGCTACACCTTC	TRBV12-3/TRBV12-4	TRBJ1-2	14	NA	NA
CASSLDLTEAFF	TGTGCCAGCAGCTTGGATCTCACTGAAGCTTTCTTT	TRBV5-5	TRBJ1-1	12	NA	NA
CASSLTGNYEQYF	TGCGCCAGCAGCTTGACCGGGAACTACGAGCAGTACTTC	TRBV5-1	TRBJ2-7	13	NA	NA